This TCR beta chain was captured in a study of CD8+CD57+ T cells in acquired aplastic anemia. Across the whole study: Sorted CD4+ plus CD8+ cells gave DNA averaging roughly 3 ug. Findings and limits, study-wide: Both patients and controls carried the same twenty-nine CD8+ CDR3 sequences. Levels of CD8+ Simpson's diversity were not significantly distinct in patients versus controls.

Germline V gene data show CDR1 as SQVTM and CDR2 as ANQGSEA. CDR3 length: 15 amino acids. V lost 6 bases and J lost 2; bases outside the gene matches: 5. An expansion of CD8+CD57+ cells by flow cytometry had been shown in patients chosen for sequencing. Patients were treatment-naive when blood was sampled. In regard to this clonotype: Its antigen is not known.

It was genomic DNA that served as the template for profiling TCR beta VDJ and CDR3. TCRdb recomputed calls from the reads with MiXCR, one row per CDR3 protein. The repertoire holds around 200,000 distinct CDR3 sequences, with more than 55% as singletons. Material for sequencing was sorted CD4+, CD8+, or CD8+CD57+ T cells (not recorded which) from PBMCs. The origin of this receptor is a human donor with aplastic anemia. The chain has TRBV29-1 and TRBJ2-6; 9 bases match TRBD1. CDR3 region: CSVGGQGPGANVLTF. The CDR3 bases are TGCAGCGTGGGGGGACAGGGCCCTGGGGCCAACGTCCTGACTTTC.